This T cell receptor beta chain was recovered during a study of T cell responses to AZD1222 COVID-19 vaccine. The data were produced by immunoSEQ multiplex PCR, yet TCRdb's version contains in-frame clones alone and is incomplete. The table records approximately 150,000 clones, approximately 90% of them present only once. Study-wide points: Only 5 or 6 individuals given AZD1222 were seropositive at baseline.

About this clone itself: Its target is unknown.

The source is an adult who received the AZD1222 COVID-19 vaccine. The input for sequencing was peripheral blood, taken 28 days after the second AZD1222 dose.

The CDR3 here is CASSIGRSNTEAFF. CDR3 bases: TGTGCCAGCAGCATCGGACGGTCGAACACTGAAGCTTTCTTT. The V gene is TRBV11-3, the J gene TRBJ1-1; the D is unclear. The CDR3 length is 14 residues. Germline V CDR1 and CDR2: SGHNT, YENEEA. V lost 5 bases and J 1 base, leaving 11 bases between the germline ends.